A selection of T cell receptor beta chains follows, all from one sample in a study of response to subunit inactivated influenza vaccine. TCRdb passed the RT-PCR reads through MiXCR, listing each CDR3 protein once. The sample holds 800,000 to 1,000,000 distinct CDR3 sequences, 21% seen once. This sample comprised PBMCs from blood, obtained more than 4 days after vaccination. The receptors were gathered from a man aged 50-59 years who received an inactivated influenza vaccine. Both conserved end residues are part of each CDR3. D genes are given only for firm matches. A row's size may be missing; if present it is once, few, many or a size class.

D	length	V	J	size	DNA	CDR3
-	14	TRBV7-2	TRBJ2-7	-	TGTGCCAGCAGCTTTAAAGCGGGCCACTACGAGCAGTACTTC	CASSFKAGHYEQYF
-	14	TRBV6-5	TRBJ1-1	-	TGTGCCAGCAGTTACTCTGGTATGAACACTGAAGCTTTCTTT	CASSYSGMNTEAFF
-	13	TRBV6-5	TRBJ2-5	-	TGTGCCAGCAGTTACGGGTTCGGCGAGACCCAGTACTTC	CASSYGFGETQYF
TRBD1	13	TRBV12-3/TRBV12-4	TRBJ1-2	-	TGTGCCAGCAGCCGGGACAGGGGTGGTGGCTACACCTTC	CASSRDRGGGYTF
-	17	TRBV6-5	TRBJ2-2	few	TGTGCCAGCAGTTACTCGATCTTAAGCAGGGACACCGGGGAGCTGTTTTTT	CASSYSILSRDTGELFF
TRBD1	14	TRBV4-2	TRBJ1-2	-	TGTGCCAGCACCTTCTGGACAGGGAGGGCTGGCTACACCTTC	CASTFWTGRAGYTF
TRBD1	14	TRBV16	TRBJ2-5	-	TGTGCCAGCAGCCTTTGGGACAGCTCAGAGACCCAGTACTTC	CASSLWDSSETQYF
-	15	TRBV20-1	TRBJ1-2	-	TGCAGTGCTAGAGGGCCCGGGGATGCTAACTATGGCTACACCTTC	CSARGPGDANYGYTF
-	15	TRBV20-1	TRBJ2-7	few	TGCAGTGCTAGAAACCGACATCCGGGAACCTACGAGCAGTACTTC	CSARNRHPGTYEQYF
TRBD1	15	TRBV6-1	TRBJ1-5	-	TGTGCCAGCAGGGGGAAGGGGGCCCCAAATCAGCCCCAGCATTTT	CASRGKGAPNQPQHF
TRBD1	17	TRBV5-1	TRBJ2-7	-	TGCGCCAGCAGCTTAAAACCATGGACAGGGGCAGGGGAGGAGCAGTACTTC	CASSLKPWTGAGEEQYF
-	14	TRBV12-3/TRBV12-4	TRBJ2-5	few	TGTGCCAGCAGTTTCCGGGACGGGAAAGAGACCCAGTACTTC	CASSFRDGKETQYF
TRBD2	16	TRBV3-1	TRBJ2-5	few	TGTGCCAGCAGCCAAGGACTAGCGGGAAGCCAAGAGACCCAGTACTTC	CASSQGLAGSQETQYF
TRBD1	13	TRBV12-3/TRBV12-4	TRBJ1-5	-	TGTGCCAGCAGTAAACAGGGGTTTCAGCCCCAGCATTTT	CASSKQGFQPQHF
TRBD1	17	TRBV4-1	TRBJ2-3	-	TGCGCCAGCAGCCACCGAGTAATCCGGGACAGGGGTGATACGCAGTATTTT	CASSHRVIRDRGDTQYF
-	15	TRBV3-1	TRBJ2-5	-	TGTGCCAGCAGCCAAGGGGGGGCCTCTGGGCAGACCCAGTACTTC	CASSQGGASGQTQYF
-	13	TRBV5-1	TRBJ2-7	-	TGCGCCAGCAGCATCCGGGACAACTACGAGCAGTACTTC	CASSIRDNYEQYF
-	14	TRBV11-2	TRBJ1-1	-	TGTGCCAGCAGCTTAGTTGGGCTTGAGACTGAAGCTTTCTTT	CASSLVGLETEAFF
-	16	TRBV4-1	TRBJ1-6	-	TGCGCCAGCAGCCAGGTCCCTAGCTCCTATAATTCACCCCTCCACTTT	CASSQVPSSYNSPLHF
TRBD2	16	TRBV5-6	TRBJ2-4	few	TGTGCCAGCAGCGTCAGACTAGCGGTACACAAAAACATTCAGTACTTC	CASSVRLAVHKNIQYF
-	19	TRBV12-2	TRBJ1-5	-	TGTGCAAGTCGCTTAGATTCCGGGCTGGGGGGGGAAAGCAATCAGCCCCAGCATTTT	CASRLDSGLGGESNQPQHF
TRBD1	14	TRBV12-3/TRBV12-4	TRBJ2-7	few	TGTGCCACGACACAGGGGGCCGGCTCCTACGAGCAGTACTTC	CATTQGAGSYEQYF
-	14	TRBV6-1	TRBJ1-4	few	TGTGCCAGCAGTGAAGGCAGGGGAAGAGAAAAACTGTTTTTT	CASSEGRGREKLFF
TRBD1	11	TRBV29-1	TRBJ2-1	many	TGCAGCACCAGACAGGGAACTGAGCAGTTCTTC	CSTRQGTEQFF
TRBD1	13	TRBV5-6	TRBJ2-7	-	TGTGCCAGCAGCCAGGGACAGGGCAACGAGCAGTACTTC	CASSQGQGNEQYF
-	11	TRBV20-1	TRBJ2-5	few	TGCAGTGCTCTGGGCCAAGAGACCCAGTACTTC	CSALGQETQYF
-	15	TRBV4-3	TRBJ2-3	few	TGCGCCAGCAGCCAAGATAGCGGAACCACAGATACGCAGTATTTT	CASSQDSGTTDTQYF
TRBD2	16	TRBV9	TRBJ2-1	-	TGTGCCAGCAGCGTACCTAGCGGGAGCTCCTACAATGAGCAGTTCTTC	CASSVPSGSSYNEQFF
TRBD2	16	TRBV7-3	TRBJ2-3	-	TGTGCCAGCAGCCGGACTAGCGGGACCTTCACAGATACGCAGTATTTT	CASSRTSGTFTDTQYF
-	14	TRBV7-2	TRBJ1-1	-	TGTGCCAGCAGCTTACAGGGGAAGGTCACTGAAGCTTTCTTT	CASSLQGKVTEAFF
-	13	TRBV9	TRBJ2-3	-	TGTGCCAGCAGCCTGACCGCTTGGGATACGCAGTATTTT	CASSLTAWDTQYF
-	14	TRBV5-6	TRBJ2-3	-	TGTGCCAGCAGCCGTACACGGAGCACAGATACGCAGTATTTT	CASSRTRSTDTQYF
-	14	TRBV2	TRBJ2-5	once	TGTGCCGCAAACACTCAGGGATTGGGAGAGACCCAGTACTTC	CAANTQGLGETQYF
TRBD1	16	TRBV4-2	TRBJ2-1	few	TGTGCCAGCAGCCAAGATCTTAGGGGACAGCCTTCGAATCGATTTTTC	CASSQDLRGQPSNRFF
TRBD1	15	TRBV24-1	TRBJ1-2	-	TGTGCCACCAGTGACCGGGGACAGCGTGGCGATGGCTACACCTTC	CATSDRGQRGDGYTF
-	15	TRBV7-2	TRBJ2-1	-	TGTGCCAGCAGCTTATCGGCGGACACGAACAATGAGCAGTTCTTC	CASSLSADTNNEQFF
-	16	TRBV6-2/TRBV6-3	TRBJ2-1	-	TGTGCCAGCAGTTACCTATTGGGGTCCTCCTACAATGAGCAGTTCTTC	CASSYLLGSSYNEQFF
TRBD2	15	TRBV12-3/TRBV12-4	TRBJ2-1	few	TGTGCCAGCAGTTCCGTGGGACTAGCGTACAATGAGCAGTTCTTC	CASSSVGLAYNEQFF
TRBD1	15	TRBV12-3/TRBV12-4	TRBJ1-2	once	TGTGCCAGCAGTGTCATCAGGGGGACTAACTATGGCTACACCTTC	CASSVIRGTNYGYTF
TRBD1	16	TRBV12-3/TRBV12-4	TRBJ2-1	-	TGTGCCAGCACCTGGGGGGGACAGGGCGTCAGGAGTGAGCAGTTCTTC	CASTWGGQGVRSEQFF
TRBD1	16	TRBV7-8	TRBJ1-5	-	TGTGCCAGCAGCCTCGGGACAGGAGATAGCAATCAGCCCCAGCATTTT	CASSLGTGDSNQPQHF
-	14	TRBV7-2	TRBJ2-5	-	TGTGCCAGCAGCCGCAGTCGCCAGGGAGAGACCCAGTACTTC	CASSRSRQGETQYF
-	14	TRBV6-2/TRBV6-3	TRBJ2-6	many	TGTGCCAGCAGTAAGGCTGCCGGGGCCAACGTCCTGACTTTC	CASSKAAGANVLTF
-	13	TRBV3-1	TRBJ1-1	-	TGTGCCAGCAGCCAAGATCGGACATCAGGAGCTTTCTTT	CASSQDRTSGAFF
-	14	TRBV6-1	TRBJ2-3	many	TGTGCCAGCAGTGAAGGACTATGGGGCGATACGCAGTATTTT	CASSEGLWGDTQYF